This entry describes one T cell receptor beta chain. These data come from a study of blood T cells in healthy people across ages. The V and J ends lost 3 bases and 0 bases respectively, with 9 bases between them. The CDR3 covers 15 residues. CDR1 is KGHSH, CDR2 LQKENI, per germline. For the second PCR, which ran for about 7 to 11 cycles, a sample-barcoded 5' primer and a J-beta primer mix were used. Every cDNA molecule carried a tag from a template-switch adaptor bearing 12 random nucleotides. In TCRdb, the 5' RACE reads were re-called with MiXCR into one record per CDR3 protein. The data contain some 890,000 distinct CDR3 sequences, 25% to 35% of them singletons. This sample was also put to use in a study of T cells of mothers and their children. This second study notes: From each mother came over 9 million TCR beta CDR3 reads, and from each child came approximately 2.8 million. It was found that thymic selection shapes TCR recombination output similarly in related and unrelated pairs.

The TCR sequence derives from a woman aged 40 to 49 in good health. The J gene is TRBJ2-1, the V gene TRBV18, with a possible D match to TRBD2 (6 bases). The sequencing input was blood. CDR3: CASSPTGDSYNEQFF. The CDR3 bases are TGTGCCAGCTCACCGACGGGGGACTCCTACAATGAGCAGTTCTTC.